The 17 T cell receptor beta chains in this list originate from one sample, sequenced in a study of T-cell reconstitution after alpha-beta-depleted transplantation in children. The TCRbeta library was prepared with unique molecular identifiers. One entry per CDR3 protein results from TCRdb running MiXCR on the PCR reads. The table shows approximately 230,000 distinct CDR3 sequences, with roughly 24% occurring only once. The sequences come from PBMCs, collected before TCRalphabeta/CD19-depleted stem cell transplant. The receptors were gathered from a girl aged 2 to 10 with Fanconi anemia, due to receive a stem cell transplant.

V gene TRBV29-1 combines with J gene TRBJ1-2, with TRBD1 matching 11 bases. Germline V gene sequence: CDR1 SQVTM, CDR2 ANQGSEA. This CDR3 is 14 amino acids long. Trimming took 6 bases from V and 7 from J; bases not matched to a gene: 10. The DNA of the CDR3 is TGCAGCGTCTCACATCGGACAGGGGGCCGTGGCTACACCTTC. It specifies CSVSHRTGGRGYTF.

The chain is built from TRBV6-5 and TRBJ2-7; no definite D call. Trimming removed 2 bases at V and 3 bases at J, with 11 bases between. The CDR3 spans 14 residues. In germline, CDR1 is MNHEY, CDR2 SVGAGI. In DNA, the CDR3 is TGTGCCAGCAGTTACGACCACGGAGACTACGAGCAGTACTTC. Residues: CASSYDHGDYEQYF.

This clonotype was seen many times. This chain joins TRBV6-7 and TRBJ2-2, with D tentatively TRBD1 (5 bases). TRBV6-7 is an ORF, and what it does is uncertain. This CDR3 contains 15 residues. V lost 1 base, J lost 5 bases, and 11 bases lay in between. CDR3 residues: CASSYWQGLTGELFF. Written as DNA, the CDR3 is TGTGCCAGCAGTTACTGGCAGGGCTTGACCGGGGAGCTGTTTTTT.

The gene calls are TRBV6-1 and TRBJ2-3; no reliable D call. V lost 4 bases to trimming and J lost 4 bases, with 21 bases between them. CDR3 length: 17 residues. Per germline, CDR1 MNHNS and CDR2 SASEGT. The CDR3 DNA is TGTGCCAGCAGTGTGTTCAAGTCTGGGGTCGCCGCAGATACGCAGTATTTT. As protein: CASSVFKSGVAADTQYF.

This clonotype has a count of ten or more. The CDR3 here is CSVATGTSGRFAYEQYF. For the CDR3, the DNA is TGCAGCGTTGCCACCGGGACTAGCGGGAGGTTCGCCTACGAGCAGTACTTC. This chain connects TRBV29-1 to TRBJ2-7; 15 positions match TRBD2. Germline CDR1 reads SQVTM; CDR2 reads ANQGSEA. Trimming removed 4 bases from V and 2 bases from J; junction bases left unmatched: 9. The CDR3 covers 17 residues.

This clonotype was seen once. This sequence joins TRBV20-1 and TRBJ2-3; D is uncertain. The CDR3 loop spans 10 amino acids. Germline V gives CDR1 DFQATT, CDR2 SNEGSKA (reference sequence). Trimming removed 6 bases at V and 6 bases at J, with 7 bases between. The CDR3 spells CSAQVDTQYF. CDR3 coding DNA: TGCAGTGCGCAGGTGGATACGCAGTATTTT.

The CDR3 nucleotides are TGCAGCGCATTACTAGCGGGAGTCGCCGAGCAGTACTTC. Protein product: CSALLAGVAEQYF. This chain joins TRBV29-1 and TRBJ2-7, with 11 bases fitting TRBD2. There are 13 residues in the CDR3. Per the germline V gene, CDR1 is SQVTM and CDR2 is ANQGSEA. With 7 bases clipped from V and 6 bases from J, the junction kept 8 bases outside the gene matches.

This clonotype was seen many times. The gene calls are TRBV20-1 and TRBJ2-1; TRBD2 aligns across 8 bases. The CDR3 contains 13 residues. Trimming took 3 bases from V and 12 from J; bases not matched to a gene: 10. Germline CDR1 and CDR2: DFQATT and SNEGSKA (reference sequence). CDR3 residues: CSASIVGRGGQFF. CDR3 nucleotides: TGCAGTGCTAGTATCGTCGGGAGGGGCGGGCAGTTCTTC.

This chain connects TRBV5-1 to TRBJ2-1, with D tentatively TRBD1 (5 bases). V lost 1 base and J lost 2, with 10 bases in between. The germline gives CDR1 SGHRS, CDR2 YFSETQ. The CDR3 spans 15 residues. Here the CDR3 DNA reads TGCGCCAGCAGCTTGCGTCAGGGTACCTACAATGAGCAGTTCTTC. It translates to CASSLRQGTYNEQFF.

The V call is TRBV29-1, the J call TRBJ1-2, with D perhaps TRBD1 (6 bases). Germline V lookup: CDR1 SQVTM, CDR2 ANQGSEA. V lost 1 base and J 2 bases, leaving 14 bases between the germline ends. There are 15 residues in the CDR3. The CDR3: CSVEVWDMSNYGYTF. CDR3 DNA sequence: TGCAGCGTTGAAGTGTGGGACATGTCAAACTATGGCTACACCTTC. The entire variable domain, with the rest obtained from reference TRBV29-1 and TRBJ1-2, is as follows: SAVISQKPSRDICQRGTSLTIQCQVDSQVTMMFWYRQQPGQSLTLIATANQGSEATYESGFVIDKFPISRPNLTFSTLTVSNMSPEDSSIYLCSVEVWDMSNYGYTFGSGTRLTVV.

The chain is built from TRBV11-2 and TRBJ2-7; D not resolved. The CDR3 consists of 15 residues. Trimming cost V 0 bases and J 0 bases, with 9 bases left between them. Germline V gene sequence: CDR1 SGHAT, CDR2 FQNNGV. As DNA, the CDR3 is TGTGCCAGCAGCTTAGAACCAGGCCTCTCCTACGAGCAGTACTTC. Translated: CASSLEPGLSYEQYF.

This clonotype has a count of ten or more. The chain recombines TRBV29-1 with TRBJ2-3; TRBD1 matches at 8 bases. The CDR3 extends over 15 amino acids. Germline assignment: CDR1 SQVTM and CDR2 ANQGSEA. Trimming cost V 7 bases and J 1 base; bases outside gene matches: 10. The CDR3, as DNA: TGCAGCGAAGACAGGGGAAGAGGGGGCACAGATACGCAGTATTTT. This encodes CSEDRGRGGTDTQYF.

Ten or more counts support this clonotype. The V call is TRBV7-3, the J call TRBJ2-2, with D unclear. Trimming pared 5 bases from V and 3 bases from J, leaving 19 bases between. CDR1 is SGHTA and CDR2 is FQGTGA in the germline V gene. There are 17 residues in the CDR3. The CDR3 bases are TGTGCCAGCAGCCCTAGGGAAGGGATTCGGGACACCGGGGAGCTGTTTTTT. Its translation: CASSPREGIRDTGELFF.

This clonotype occurred a few times. The chain employs TRBV2 and TRBJ2-5; 7 nucleotides align to TRBD1. The CDR3 loop spans 14 amino acids. Germline lookup yields CDR1 SNHLY and CDR2 FYNNEI. V lost 3 bases, J lost 3 bases, and 4 bases stayed unmatched. This CDR3 reads CASSDRTGEETQYF. The CDR3 bases are TGTGCCAGCAGTGACCGGACAGGAGAAGAGACCCAGTACTTC.

This clonotype was seen repeatedly, ten times or more. The chain employs TRBV12-3 or TRBV12-4 and TRBJ2-5, with D possibly being TRBD1 (6 bases). The length of the CDR3 is 14 residues. V dropped 2 bases and J dropped 5 bases, with 12 bases sitting between them. The DNA for the CDR3 is TGTGCCAGCAGTTTATTGAACAGGGAGGAGACCCAGTACTTC. Protein: CASSLLNREETQYF.

This clonotype appeared many times. This sequence joins TRBV6-5 and TRBJ1-2; D is unclear. Germline V lookup: CDR1 MNHEY, CDR2 SVGAGI. The CDR3 contains 12 residues. Trimming left V 8 bases short and J 4 bases short, with 11 bases between. The CDR3 DNA reads as TGTGCCAGCGGACCGGGCTCCTATGGCTACACCTTC. It encodes CASGPGSYGYTF.

The chain carries TRBV28 and TRBJ1-3; D is unresolved. The V gene's germline CDR1 is MDHEN and CDR2 SYDVKM. V was pared by 3 bases and J by 0 bases, with 6 bases between. This CDR3 region has 14 residues. CDR3 sequence reads: CASSFLSSGNTIYF. As DNA, the CDR3 is TGTGCCAGCAGTTTTCTGAGCTCTGGAAACACCATATATTTT.